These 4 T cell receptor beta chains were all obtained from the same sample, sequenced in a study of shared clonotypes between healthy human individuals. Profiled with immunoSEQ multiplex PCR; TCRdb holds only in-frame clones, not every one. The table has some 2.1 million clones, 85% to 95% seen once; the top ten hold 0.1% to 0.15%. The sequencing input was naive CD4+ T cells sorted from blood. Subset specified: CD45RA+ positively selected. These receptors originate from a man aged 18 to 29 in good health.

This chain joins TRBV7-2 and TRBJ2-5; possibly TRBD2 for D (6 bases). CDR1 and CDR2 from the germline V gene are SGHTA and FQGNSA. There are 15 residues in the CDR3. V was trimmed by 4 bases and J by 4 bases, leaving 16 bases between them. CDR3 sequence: CASSSIGGSGETQYF. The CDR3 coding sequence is TGTGCCAGCAGCTCCATCGGGGGTTCCGGAGAGACCCAGTACTTC.

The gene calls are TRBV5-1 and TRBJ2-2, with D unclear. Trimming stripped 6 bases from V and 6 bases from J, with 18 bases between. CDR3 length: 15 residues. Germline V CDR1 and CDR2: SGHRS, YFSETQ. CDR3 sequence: CASTIEAEGSGELFF. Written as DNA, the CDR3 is TGCGCCAGCACCATTGAGGCGGAAGGCTCCGGGGAGCTGTTTTTT. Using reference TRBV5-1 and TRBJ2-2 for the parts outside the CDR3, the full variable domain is KAGVTQTPRYLIKTRGQQVTLSCSPISGHRSVSWYQQTPGQGLQFLFEYFSETQRNKGNFPGRFSGRQFSNSRSEMNVSTLELGDSALYLCASTIEAEGSGELFFGEGSRLTVL.

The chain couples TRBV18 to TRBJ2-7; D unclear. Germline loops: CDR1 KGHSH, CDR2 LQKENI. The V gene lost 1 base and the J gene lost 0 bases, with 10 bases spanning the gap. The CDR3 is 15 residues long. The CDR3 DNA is TGTGCCAGCTCACCACGGGATGATTACTCCTACGAGCAGTACTTC. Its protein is CASSPRDDYSYEQYF.

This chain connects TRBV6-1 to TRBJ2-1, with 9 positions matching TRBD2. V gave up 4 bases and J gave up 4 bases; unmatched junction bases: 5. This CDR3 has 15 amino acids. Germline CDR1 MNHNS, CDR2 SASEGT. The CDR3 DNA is TGTGCCAGCAGTGCCGGGCTAGCGGGGTACAATGAGCAGTTCTTC. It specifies CASSAGLAGYNEQFF.